What follows are 2 T cell receptor beta chains derived from one specimen sequenced in a study of cytomegalovirus exposure and HLA in healthy donors. PCR used 60 Vbeta primers and 13 Jbeta primers. TCRdb keeps only in-frame clones here, not all; method: immunoSEQ multiplex PCR. Seen here are around 130,000 clones, 70% to 80% observed once, and the top ten hold approximately 0.9%. The material sequenced was PBMCs. The receptors derive from a woman aged 60-75 years in good health and CMV-seronegative.

The J gene is TRBJ2-7, the V gene TRBV6-6, with 12 bases that match TRBD2. The CDR3 contains 15 residues. J lost 4 bases, V lost 7 bases, and 8 bases had no gene match. Germline V lookup: CDR1 MNHNY, CDR2 SVGAGI (reference sequence). CDR3: CASTQLAGGPYEQYF. For the CDR3, the DNA is TGTGCCAGCACTCAACTAGCGGGAGGACCTTACGAGCAGTACTTC.

The V gene is TRBV6-1, the J gene TRBJ1-2; D not certain. Germline loops: CDR1 MNHNS, CDR2 SASEGT. CDR3 size: 15 residues. V lost 2 bases and J lost 0, with 10 bases in between. CDR3 residues: CASSELVGANYGYTF. For the CDR3, the DNA is TGTGCCAGCAGTGAACTAGTCGGGGCTAACTATGGCTACACCTTC.